The source of this T cell receptor beta chain is a study of blood T cell repertoires in COVID-19. Looking at the study overall: T cells, B-cell-depleted T cells, or PBMCs supplied cDNA or gDNA.

This table comes from immunoSEQ multiplex PCR, and its TCRdb copy is limited to in-frame clones, with some not included. The sample has some 190,000 clones, 80% to 90% seen once. In germline, CDR1 is MNHEY, CDR2 SVGEGT. The CDR3 consists of 14 residues. Trimming cost V 5 bases and J 6 bases, with 17 bases left between them. This chain connects TRBV6-2 or TRBV6-3 to TRBJ2-7; a possible D gene is TRBD1 (6 bases). Sequencing input: peripheral blood. This receptor was obtained from a woman aged 70-85 years with active or convalescent COVID-19. CDR3 nucleotide sequence: TGTGCCAGCAGTCCCCGGGACAACTCCCTCGAGCAGTACTTC. As protein: CASSPRDNSLEQYF.